A single sample is the source of the 27 T cell receptor beta chains below, sequenced in a study of cytotoxic CD8 clonotypes in ibrutinib-treated CLL. Produced via immunoSEQ multiplex PCR; TCRdb's table is partial and in-frame only. The data show 130,000 or so clones, 80% to 90% seen once. The specimen was PBMCs, collected after 24 months of ibrutinib treatment. The receptor source for this set is a human donor with chronic lymphocytic leukemia.

The chain recombines TRBV5-1 with TRBJ2-3, with 8 nucleotides matching TRBD1. This CDR3 region has 14 residues. V lost 2 bases to trimming and J lost 4 bases; unmatched junction nucleotides: 3. Germline V CDR1 and CDR2: SGHRS, YFSETQ. The CDR3 loop reads CASSFQGAADTQYF. Here the CDR3 DNA reads TGCGCCAGCAGCTTCCAGGGGGCTGCAGATACGCAGTATTTT. The entire variable domain, with the rest obtained from reference TRBV5-1 and TRBJ2-3, is as follows: KAGVTQTPRYLIKTRGQQVTLSCSPISGHRSVSWYQQTPGQGLQFLFEYFSETQRNKGNFPGRFSGRQFSNSRSEMNVSTLELGDSALYLCASSFQGAADTQYFGPGTRLTVL.

This chain connects TRBV30 to TRBJ2-7, with 15 positions matching TRBD2. Germline CDR1 is GTSNPN and CDR2 is SVGIG (reference sequence). The CDR3 extends over 15 amino acids. V lost 5 bases, J lost 3 bases, and 5 bases stayed unmatched. CDR3 in DNA: TGTGCCTGGGCCTGGACTAGCGGGGGGGACTACGAGCAGTACTTC. This sequence encodes CAWAWTSGGDYEQYF. The variable domain in full, completed from reference TRBV30 and TRBJ2-7, reads SQTIHQWPATLVQPVGSPLSLECTVEGTSNPNLYWYRQAAGRGLQLLFYSVGIGQISSEVPQNLSASRPQDRQFILSSKKLLLSDSGFYLCAWAWTSGGDYEQYFGPGTRLTVT.

This chain links TRBV5-1 with TRBJ1-2; D ambiguous. The CDR3 covers 14 residues. From germline, CDR1 is SGHRS and CDR2 YFSETQ. Trimming took 4 bases from V and 2 from J, leaving 12 bases between them. CDR3 sequence (DNA): TGCGCCAGCAGCCCCCTGCGGTTCAACTATGGCTACACCTTC. Protein sequence: CASSPLRFNYGYTF.

This clone was seen a single time. The rearrangement links TRBV7-3 to TRBJ2-5, with TRBD2 matching over 7 bases. Trimming cost V 5 bases and J 4 bases; bases outside gene matches: 10. This CDR3 has 15 amino acids. Germline values: CDR1 SGHTA, CDR2 FQGTGA. CDR3 amino acids: CASSRGGTKSETQYF. CDR3 nucleotides: TGTGCCAGCAGCCGTGGTGGGACTAAATCAGAGACCCAGTACTTC.

J is TRBJ1-2 and V is TRBV19; tentative D call: TRBD1 (6 bases). The V gene's germline CDR1 is LNHDA and CDR2 SQIVND (reference sequence). V gave up 6 bases and J gave up 2 bases, with 31 bases separating them. There are 20 residues in the CDR3. Here the CDR3 reads CASRHPGRAGAIQGNYGYTF. The CDR3 nucleotides are TGTGCCAGTAGACACCCCGGAAGGGCAGGGGCTATTCAAGGCAACTATGGCTACACCTTC.

The chain links TRBV9 to TRBJ2-5, with TRBD1 matching over 8 bases. This CDR3 region has 15 residues. The V and J ends lost 3 bases and 1 base, in that order; junction bases with no gene match: 5. In germline, CDR1 is SGDLS, CDR2 YYNGEE. CDR3 in amino acids: CASSATTGGQETQYF. The CDR3 nucleotides are TGTGCCAGCAGCGCAACAACAGGGGGCCAAGAGACCCAGTACTTC.

Here the CDR3 DNA reads TGTGCCAGCAGCTTAGTAGGGACAGGGAGGAACACCGGGGAGCTGTTTTTT. Translating gives CASSLVGTGRNTGELFF. This rearrangement joins TRBV11-2 to TRBJ2-2; the match to TRBD1 covers 9 bases. Trimming cost V 1 base and J 1 base; bases outside gene matches: 4. The V gene's germline CDR1 is SGHAT and CDR2 FQNNGV. The CDR3 is 17 amino acids.

The chain recombines TRBV19 with TRBJ2-6; TRBD1 matches 8 bases. The CDR3 consists of 18 residues. Germline values: CDR1 LNHDA, CDR2 SQIVND (reference sequence). Unmatched junction bases numbered 8, after V lost 4 bases and J lost 0 bases. The CDR3 bases are TGTGCCAGTAGTAGCGGGGACAGGTTCCGCTCTGGGGCCAACGTCCTGACTTTC. It translates to CASSSGDRFRSGANVLTF.

CDR3 protein: CASSLDTSRTGGTEAFF. The CDR3 bases are TGTGCCAGCAGCTTGGATACGAGTAGGACAGGGGGCACTGAAGCTTTCTTT. V is TRBV7-6 and J is TRBJ1-1; 10 bases line up with TRBD1. Per germline, CDR1 SGHVS and CDR2 FNYEAQ. The CDR3 length is 17 residues. V lost 3 bases, J lost 4 bases, and 11 bases stayed unmatched.

The CDR3 DNA is TGTGCCTGGAGTATTACAGGCTATAGCAATCAGCCCCAGCATTTT. Protein product: CAWSITGYSNQPQHF. This rearrangement joins TRBV30 to TRBJ1-5; TRBD1 is a possible D gene (5 bases). The V end was cut by 2 bases, the J end by 0 bases, with 11 bases between. This CDR3 comprises 15 residues. Germline assignment: CDR1 GTSNPN and CDR2 SVGIG (reference sequence).

The chain combines TRBV28 with TRBJ2-5, with a tentative D call TRBD2 (6 bases). Germline V gene lookup returns CDR1 MDHEN and CDR2 SYDVKM. The V end was cut by 6 bases, the J end by 5 bases, with 13 bases between. The CDR3 sequence is 13 residues long. This CDR3 is CASSFGLWETQYF. CDR3 nucleotide sequence: TGTGCCAGCAGCTTTGGACTATGGGAGACCCAGTACTTC. Complete variable domain (other parts from reference TRBV28 and TRBJ2-5): DVKVTQSSRYLVKRTGEKVFLECVQDMDHENMFWYRQDPGLGLRLIYFSYDVKMKEKGDIPEGYSVSREKKERFSLILESASTNQTSMYLCASSFGLWETQYFGPGTRLLVL.

This sequence joins TRBV5-8 and TRBJ2-2; TRBD2 aligns across 7 bases. The CDR3 runs 15 residues. The germline gives CDR1 SGHTS, CDR2 YDEGEE. Losses at the gene ends were 0 bases for V and 1 base for J; bases not matched to a gene: 0. The CDR3 DNA follows: TGTGCCAGCAGCTTGGCTAGCGGGAACACCGGGGAGCTGTTTTTT. Translated, it gives CASSLASGNTGELFF.

The genes are TRBV9 and TRBJ2-3; 7 bases are a match to TRBD1. V was clipped by 4 bases and J by 0 bases; unmatched bases: 5. The CDR3 runs to 15 residues. The germline V gene encodes CDR1 SGDLS and CDR2 YYNGEE. CDR3 sequence reads: CASSPRQGSTDTQYF. The CDR3, as DNA: TGTGCCAGCAGCCCCCGACAGGGTAGCACAGATACGCAGTATTTT.

This chain connects TRBV28 to TRBJ2-3; D unclear. Trimming took off 2 bases at V and 4 bases at J, with 19 bases between the two ends. The CDR3 loop spans 17 amino acids. Germline V lookup: CDR1 MDHEN, CDR2 SYDVKM. The CDR3 DNA is TGTGCCAGCAGTTTAGAAGTCCTTGCGGTTGGGGCAGATACGCAGTATTTT. As protein: CASSLEVLAVGADTQYF. The full variable domain, completed using reference TRBV28 and TRBJ2-3, is DVKVTQSSRYLVKRTGEKVFLECVQDMDHENMFWYRQDPGLGLRLIYFSYDVKMKEKGDIPEGYSVSREKKERFSLILESASTNQTSMYLCASSLEVLAVGADTQYFGPGTRLTVL.

This rearrangement joins TRBV4-3 to TRBJ1-1; D may be TRBD1 (6 bases). The CDR3 runs to 15 residues. Germline loops: CDR1 LGHNA, CDR2 YSLEER. V was trimmed by 3 bases and J by 1 base, leaving 12 bases between them. The CDR3 bases are TGCGCCAGCAGCCAGTACCGGACAGAGAACACTGAAGCTTTCTTT. This codes for CASSQYRTENTEAFF.

J is TRBJ2-7 and V is TRBV7-2, with 8 positions matching TRBD1. V shed 5 bases and J 4 bases; nucleotides not matched to a gene: 13. CDR3 size: 16 residues. CDR1 SGHTA and CDR2 FQGNSA come from the germline V gene. The CDR3 nucleotides are TGTGCCAGCAGCGAAACCCTTGGGACAGGATTATACGAGCAGTACTTC. It translates to CASSETLGTGLYEQYF.

The chain carries TRBV6-6 and TRBJ2-3; possibly TRBD1 for D (5 bases). V was cut by 6 bases and J by 6 bases, with 10 bases left in between. The CDR3 runs 12 residues. The germline gives CDR1 MNHNY, CDR2 SVGAGI (reference sequence). The DNA for the CDR3 is TGTGCCAGCAGCCTACCAGGGGATACGCAGTATTTT. This gives the protein CASSLPGDTQYF.

The J gene is TRBJ1-2, the V gene TRBV19; the D gene is possibly TRBD1 (5 bases). CDR1 and CDR2 (germline): LNHDA, SQIVND (reference sequence). The CDR3 covers 15 residues. V was trimmed by 0 bases and J by 0 bases, leaving 8 bases between them. CDR3 protein: CASSIDGTANYGYTF. The CDR3 DNA reads as TGTGCCAGTAGTATAGACGGGACGGCTAACTATGGCTACACCTTC. Complete variable domain (other parts from reference TRBV19 and TRBJ1-2): DGGITQSPKYLFRKEGQNVTLSCEQNLNHDAMYWYRQDPGQGLRLIYYSQIVNDFQKGDIAEGYSVSREKKESFPLTVTSAQKNPTAFYLCASSIDGTANYGYTFGSGTRLTVV.

The chain joins TRBV15 to TRBJ2-7; 8 bases line up with TRBD1. CDR1 and CDR2 (germline): LNHNV, YYDKDF (reference sequence). The ends lost 4 bases at V and 3 bases at J; junction bases unmatched: 5. CDR3 length equals 14 residues. CDR3 protein: CATSTDRGGYEQYF. The CDR3 DNA reads TGTGCCACCAGCACAGACAGGGGTGGCTACGAGCAGTACTTC.

The chain joins TRBV5-1 to TRBJ1-6; 7 bases are a match to TRBD1. Germline V lookup: CDR1 SGHRS, CDR2 YFSETQ. There are 18 residues in the CDR3. V lost 0 bases and J lost 0; bases outside the gene matches: 6. CDR3 DNA sequence: TGCGCCAGCAGCTTGGACGTGACAGGGCGCTCCTATAATTCACCCCTCCACTTT. Translation gives CASSLDVTGRSYNSPLHF.

This clone was seen only once. Here the CDR3 DNA reads TGTGCCAGCAGCCAAGGTAGCGGGGGGGCCTGGAATGAGCAGTTCTTC. Translating gives CASSQGSGGAWNEQFF. V is TRBV4-2 and J is TRBJ2-1; 11 positions match TRBD2. The germline V gene encodes CDR1 LGHNA and CDR2 YNFKEQ. The J segment lost 7 bases and the V segment lost 1 base, leaving 6 bases of the junction unmatched. CDR3 length: 16 residues.

In its sample, this clone was seen once. This chain's CDR3 is CASHSGTSGHRGELFF. As DNA, the CDR3 is TGTGCCAGCCATTCCGGGACTAGCGGGCACAGGGGGGAGCTGTTTTTT. The chain combines TRBV2 with TRBJ2-2, with 12 bases identical to TRBD2. The V gene's germline CDR1 is SNHLY and CDR2 FYNNEI. V lost 8 bases, J lost 8 bases, and 12 bases stayed unmatched. The CDR3 runs to 16 residues.

The chain uses TRBV6-1 and TRBJ2-7, with 13 bases that match TRBD2. Germline assignment: CDR1 MNHNS and CDR2 SASEGT. V shed 3 bases, J shed 2 bases, and the junction held 1 base outside the gene matches. The CDR3 totals 15 residues. CDR3 loop: CASSDGTSGTYEQYF. In nucleotides, the CDR3 is TGTGCCAGCAGTGACGGGACTAGCGGGACCTACGAGCAGTACTTC.

This clone was seen only a few times. CDR3 residues: CASSQDRGFSGANVLTF. CDR3 DNA: TGTGCCAGCAGCCAAGATCGCGGATTCTCTGGGGCCAACGTCCTGACTTTC. This chain connects TRBV4-2 to TRBJ2-6; D not certain. The germline CDR1 and CDR2 sequences are LGHNA and YNFKEQ. V was cut by 0 bases and J by 0 bases, with 9 bases left in between. CDR3 length equals 17 residues.

The genes are TRBV2 and TRBJ1-4; D is unclear. The CDR3 runs 12 residues. Germline V gene data show CDR1 as SNHLY and CDR2 as FYNNEI. Between the trimmed V and J ends, which lost 1 base and 9 bases, there was a span of 6 bases. CDR3 in amino acids: CASSEEGKKLFF. The CDR3 nucleotides read TGTGCCAGCAGTGAAGAAGGGAAAAAACTGTTTTTT.

The chain couples TRBV19 to TRBJ2-3, with D tentatively TRBD2 (5 bases). V lost 4 bases, J lost 5 bases, and 10 bases lay in between. CDR3 length: 13 residues. Germline lookup yields CDR1 LNHDA and CDR2 SQIVND (reference sequence). CDR3 DNA sequence: TGTGCCAGTAGTAATCTAGCAGGAGATACGCAGTATTTT. It is translated as CASSNLAGDTQYF. The full variable domain, completed using reference TRBV19 and TRBJ2-3, is DGGITQSPKYLFRKEGQNVTLSCEQNLNHDAMYWYRQDPGQGLRLIYYSQIVNDFQKGDIAEGYSVSREKKESFPLTVTSAQKNPTAFYLCASSNLAGDTQYFGPGTRLTVL.

The V gene is TRBV19, the J gene TRBJ2-7; D is undetermined. The CDR3 consists of 14 residues. Germline loops: CDR1 LNHDA, CDR2 SQIVND (reference sequence). V dropped 9 bases and J dropped 2 bases, with 17 bases sitting between them. DNA of the CDR3: TGTGCCAGCACTCCGACCTCAGCTACCTACGAGCAGTACTTC. Its protein is CASTPTSATYEQYF.